Listed below are T cell receptor beta chains from one sample, sequenced in a study of CD8+ T cells in alopecia areata. The assay was immunoSEQ multiplex PCR, and TCRdb's table has in-frame clones only and misses some. The sample shows about 210,000 clones, 64% of them seen only once. The sequenced sample was CD4+ T cells sorted from blood, obtained at week 4, from a patient treated with tofacitinib. Every receptor here comes from a human donor with alopecia areata. The CDR3 runs from the conserved cysteine through the conserved F or W. The D gene is left open where the match is weak. Clone size appears in some rows only: once, few, many, or a class for an expanded clone.

CDR3nt,CDR3aa,j_gene,v_gene,d_gene,abundance,len
TGCAGCGGGGGGGACTTCCACTCTGGGGAGCAGTACTTC,CSGGDFHSGEQYF,TRBJ2-7,TRBV29-1,.,.,13
TGTGCCTGCCCACAGGGGATAGGGGGCTACACCTTC,CACPQGIGGYTF,TRBJ1-2,TRBV30,TRBD1,.,12
TGTGCCAGCAGCCCGAATGGCCGGCGGGATGGCTACACCTTC,CASSPNGRRDGYTF,TRBJ1-2,TRBV2,.,few,14
TGTGCCAGCTCACCGACGTCTAGCGCAAACACCTACGAGCAGTACTTC,CASSPTSSANTYEQYF,TRBJ2-7,TRBV18,.,.,16
TGTGCCTGCCGGGACACGGACAATGAGCAGTTCTTC,CACRDTDNEQFF,TRBJ2-1,TRBV30,.,.,12
TGTGCCTGGAGTAGGGCCGAGAATCAGCCCCAGCATTTT,CAWSRAENQPQHF,TRBJ1-5,TRBV30,.,.,13
TGTGCCATCAGTGAAATGGGGAACTATGGCTACACCTTC,CAISEMGNYGYTF,TRBJ1-2,TRBV10-3,.,few,13
TGCGCCAGCAGCCAAGATTACAGGGGTGGCAATCAGCCCCAGCATTTT,CASSQDYRGGNQPQHF,TRBJ1-5,TRBV4-1,TRBD1,.,16
TGTGCCGCAACTAGCGCGGATACGCAGTATTTT,CAATSADTQYF,TRBJ2-3,TRBV7-9,TRBD2,.,11
TGTGCCTGGAGCGTTCCCATGACCCGACAAGAGACCCAGTACTTC,CAWSVPMTRQETQYF,TRBJ2-5,TRBV30,.,.,15
TGCGCCAGCAGCCCCCTAGCGGGGGGACGGGCAGAGGAGTTCTTC,CASSPLAGGRAEEFF,TRBJ2-1,TRBV5-1,TRBD2,few,15
TGTGCCAGCAGCTTATCGGGACTAGCGGGGGCTGAGACCCAGTACTTC,CASSLSGLAGAETQYF,TRBJ2-5,TRBV7-2,TRBD2,.,16
TGTGCCAGCAGCCCCCATAGCAATCAGCCCCAGCATTTT,CASSPHSNQPQHF,TRBJ1-5,TRBV4-2,.,few,13
TGTGCCAGCTCACCCTCCTCTGGGGCCAACGTCCTGACTTTC,CASSPSSGANVLTF,TRBJ2-6,TRBV18,.,few,14
TGCAGCGTTAAAATCGACAGGGAGAACACTGAAGCTTTCTTT,CSVKIDRENTEAFF,TRBJ1-1,TRBV29-1,TRBD1,few,14
TGTGCCGGAGGACAGTACCTCTACAATGAGCAGTTCTTC,CAGGQYLYNEQFF,TRBJ2-1,TRBV2,.,.,13
TGTGCCAGCAGTGAAGCGGTAGGGGCTAACTATGGCTACACCTTC,CASSEAVGANYGYTF,TRBJ1-2,TRBV25-1,.,.,15
TGCGCCAGCAGCCAAGTAAGGACAGCGAACACTGAAGCTTTCTTT,CASSQVRTANTEAFF,TRBJ1-1,TRBV4-1,.,once,15
TGTGCCAGCTCACAGGGAGTTAACACTGAAGCTTTCTTT,CASSQGVNTEAFF,TRBJ1-1,TRBV18,.,.,13
TGCGCCAGCAGCTTGGGCCCGGACTCCTACGAGCAGTACTTC,CASSLGPDSYEQYF,TRBJ2-7,TRBV5-1,.,.,14
TGTGCCAGCAGCCCAGGGGCGTTGGAAAAACTGTTTTTT,CASSPGALEKLFF,TRBJ1-4,TRBV11-2,.,.,13
TGTGCCTGGGAGTTGGACAGGGGCTATGGCTACACCTTC,CAWELDRGYGYTF,TRBJ1-2,TRBV30,TRBD1,.,13
TGTGCCAGCAGAACCGGGACAGCGAAGATGAACACTGAAGCTTTCTTT,CASRTGTAKMNTEAFF,TRBJ1-1,TRBV2,TRBD1,many,16
TGTGCCAGCTCACAGGGACAGGGGGATCAGCCCCAGCATTTT,CASSQGQGDQPQHF,TRBJ1-5,TRBV18,TRBD1,few,14
TGTGCCAGTAGTACCTACAGGGGCAATCAGCCCCAGCATTTT,CASSTYRGNQPQHF,TRBJ1-5,TRBV19,.,.,14
TGTGCCAGCAGCTTGCGCTCGGGGGCCGGGGAGCTGTTTTTT,CASSLRSGAGELFF,TRBJ2-2,TRBV5-4,.,.,14
TGTGCCTGGAGTGCGGGACAGACTCCTGAAGCTTTCTTT,CAWSAGQTPEAFF,TRBJ1-1,TRBV30,TRBD1,few,13
TGCAGCGTTCAGACCGGGACAGTCAATGAAAAACTGTTTTTT,CSVQTGTVNEKLFF,TRBJ1-4,TRBV29-1,TRBD1,few,14
TGCGCCAGCAGTGAGACTAGCGGGGCTAGGGAGCAGTACTTC,CASSETSGAREQYF,TRBJ2-7,TRBV10-2,TRBD2,.,14
TGTGCCAGCAGCTTAACAGATACGCAGTATTTT,CASSLTDTQYF,TRBJ2-3,TRBV7-2,.,few,11
TGTGCCAGCAGTTCTCCCGGGACGTACAATGAGCAGTTCTTC,CASSSPGTYNEQFF,TRBJ2-1,TRBV27,.,.,14
TGTGCCAGCAGTTATGGCGGGGAGACCCAGTACTTC,CASSYGGETQYF,TRBJ2-5,TRBV6-5,.,.,12
TGTGCCAGCAGCAGCCACGGGAGCAATCAGCCCCAGCATTTT,CASSSHGSNQPQHF,TRBJ1-5,TRBV13,.,few,14
TGCGCCAGCAGCCAAGAGAACAGGGGAAATTCACCCCTCCACTTT,CASSQENRGNSPLHF,TRBJ1-6,TRBV4-3,TRBD1,few,15
TGTGCCAGCAGCTTTTCCCAGGGCTATGGCTACACCTTC,CASSFSQGYGYTF,TRBJ1-2,TRBV7-2,.,.,13
TGTGCCAGCAGCGCGGACAGGACCAATGAAAAACTGTTTTTT,CASSADRTNEKLFF,TRBJ1-4,TRBV7-9,TRBD1,.,14
TGCGCCAGCAGCTACAGGGCACTCCAAGAGACCCAGTACTTC,CASSYRALQETQYF,TRBJ2-5,TRBV5-1,.,few,14
TGTGCCAGCAGTACCTACACCGAGCAGTACTTC,CASSTYTEQYF,TRBJ2-7,TRBV2,.,.,11
TGTGCCAGCGCCCCGAGCAGCGGACAAGAGACCCAGTACTTC,CASAPSSGQETQYF,TRBJ2-5,TRBV5-4,.,.,14
TGTGCCAGCAGCCAATCGAGGGGAGTTGGGGCCAACGTCCTGACTTTC,CASSQSRGVGANVLTF,TRBJ2-6,TRBV14,.,.,16
TGTGCCAGCTCTAGCGGGGGGCTCTCCTACGAGCAGTACTTC,CASSSGGLSYEQYF,TRBJ2-7,TRBV9,TRBD2,.,14
TGCAGCGCCGGGACCCCCAATCAGCCCCAGCATTTT,CSAGTPNQPQHF,TRBJ1-5,TRBV29-1,.,few,12
TGTGCCAGCAGTGCTCCGGCGACAGATACGCAGTATTTT,CASSAPATDTQYF,TRBJ2-3,TRBV6-1,.,.,13
TGTGCCAGCAGCCAGGGGGCTGGCTATGGCTACACCTTC,CASSQGAGYGYTF,TRBJ1-2,TRBV7-2,TRBD1,.,13
TGTGCCACCAGCATGGGACAGGGGGAGACCCAGTACTTC,CATSMGQGETQYF,TRBJ2-5,TRBV15,TRBD1,.,13
TGTGCCAGCAGCTTAGAGGTCTATGGCTACACCTTC,CASSLEVYGYTF,TRBJ1-2,TRBV7-9,.,many,12
TGTGCCAGCAAACAGACAGGGTTCTCCGAGCAGTACTTC,CASKQTGFSEQYF,TRBJ2-7,TRBV2,TRBD1,few,13
TGTGCCAGCAGCTTAGGGCTAGGCGGCCAAGAGACCCAGTACTTC,CASSLGLGGQETQYF,TRBJ2-5,TRBV11-1,.,once,15
TGTGCCTGGAGTGTCGGCGGACCAGGGGATACGCAGTATTTT,CAWSVGGPGDTQYF,TRBJ2-3,TRBV30,.,.,14
TGCAGCGCATCTCAGAGAAACACTGAAGCTTTCTTT,CSASQRNTEAFF,TRBJ1-1,TRBV29-1,.,.,12
TGTGCCAGCGCGACAGGGAGCACAGATACGCAGTATTTT,CASATGSTDTQYF,TRBJ2-3,TRBV11-3,TRBD1,.,13
TGTGCCAGCCGGCTCCCTAGCACCGGGGAGCTGTTTTTT,CASRLPSTGELFF,TRBJ2-2,TRBV11-2,.,.,13
TGTGCCAGTAGTGAAGGGACCGCTGTGGAGACCCAGTACTTC,CASSEGTAVETQYF,TRBJ2-5,TRBV19,.,.,14